A selection of T cell receptor beta chains follows, all from one sample in a study of blood T cell repertoires in COVID-19. The table came from immunoSEQ multiplex PCR; TCRdb's copy has only in-frame clones and leaves some out. The sample records about 410,000 clones, approximately 89% being singletons. The sequenced sample was peripheral blood. All receptors derive from a woman aged 40 to 55 with COVID-19, enrolled during active disease. Both conserved end residues are trimmed from each CDR3.

v_call: TRBV3-1/TRBV3-2; cdr3_aa: ASSQNSPGQGARNQPQH
v_call: TRBV28; cdr3_aa: ASLGQMNTEAF
v_call: TRBV4-1; cdr3_aa: ASSHPGQGSPWQY
v_call: TRBV19; cdr3_aa: ASSLLLEAF
v_call: TRBV6-5; cdr3_aa: ASSFRSGFSGNTIY
v_call: TRBV19; cdr3_aa: ASSILTGSSEQF
v_call: TRBV29-1; cdr3_aa: SVGTGRDTEAF
v_call: TRBV2; cdr3_aa: ASSRTSGREETQY
v_call: TRBV5-1; cdr3_aa: ASSFSSNDGGDTIY
v_call: TRBV7-2; cdr3_aa: ASSLYGQGGEQF
v_call: TRBV5-1; cdr3_aa: ASSPDYYGYT
v_call: TRBV28; cdr3_aa: ASRLQGLGSYGYT
v_call: TRBV25-1; cdr3_aa: ASRGPGLLNSPLH
v_call: TRBV27; cdr3_aa: ASSFGRGPPYEQY
v_call: TRBV27; cdr3_aa: ASSLSHRTNSPLH
v_call: TRBV6-2/TRBV6-3; cdr3_aa: ASSLTPGIGGYT
v_call: TRBV5-1; cdr3_aa: ASSGGRGRQETQY
v_call: TRBV7-8; cdr3_aa: ASSSMGGNQPQH
v_call: TRBV5-1; cdr3_aa: ASSLGLAGQETQY
v_call: TRBV28; cdr3_aa: ASSPDRVKEQF